This T cell receptor (beta chain) was sequenced for a study of blood T cell repertoires in COVID-19. Background on the study: Specimens from acute and convalescent COVID-19 originated in the United States, Italy and Spain.

Germline CDR1 reads PRHDT; CDR2 reads FYEKMQ (reference sequence). V was pared by 3 bases and J by 8 bases, with 13 bases between. The CDR3 contains 13 residues. Authors' data handling: How many nucleated cells were present was estimated from reference gene primer amplification. The table came from immunoSEQ multiplex PCR; TCRdb's copy has only in-frame clones and leaves some out. V and J calls and clone size are those listed in that table; D and trimming were worked out from the DNA. This sample has under 35,000 clones; 80% occur once, and the top ten carry around a third. The receptor comes from a man older than 75 with acute or convalescent COVID-19. The chain has TRBV13 and TRBJ1-1, with no clear D. The sequencing sample was made of peripheral blood. The CDR3 loop is CASSFGRRMEAFF. The CDR3 bases are TGTGCCAGCAGCTTTGGGAGGAGGATGGAAGCTTTCTTT.